The 6 T cell receptor beta chains reported below all come from one sample, sequenced in a study of response to subunit inactivated influenza vaccine. TCRdb itself ran the RT-PCR reads through MiXCR, one entry per CDR3 protein. Here the sample spans under 950,000 distinct CDR3 sequences, roughly 20% being singletons. This specimen consisted of PBMCs from blood, obtained 5 days after vaccination. These receptors were taken from a man aged 50 or older who received an inactivated influenza vaccine.

This chain links TRBV20-1 with TRBJ2-1; maybe TRBD1 (5 bases). Between the trimmed V and J ends, which lost 6 bases and 9 bases, there was a span of 12 bases. This CDR3 region has 11 residues. Germline V CDR1 and CDR2: DFQATT, SNEGSKA (reference sequence). The CDR3 coding sequence is TGCAGTGCCATAGGGGTTGGTGAGCAGTTCTTC. The encoded protein is CSAIGVGEQFF.

This clonotype was counted a few times. The rearrangement uses TRBV20-1 and TRBJ2-5; weak D call: TRBD2 (6 bases). With 3 bases removed from V and 7 bases from J, the gap between germline ends came to 12 bases. Germline V lookup: CDR1 DFQATT, CDR2 SNEGSKA (reference sequence). The CDR3 is 12 residues long. The CDR3 protein is CSARDRRGTQYF. In DNA, the CDR3 is TGCAGTGCTAGGGATAGGAGGGGGACCCAGTACTTC.

V is TRBV10-3 and J is TRBJ2-1; TRBD2 agrees at 11 bases. V lost 10 bases and J lost 6; bases outside the gene matches: 8. Germline values: CDR1 ENHRY, CDR2 SYGVKD. The CDR3 loop spans 14 amino acids. As DNA, the CDR3 is TGTGCCACCATAGCGGGGGGGCCGATCAATGAGCAGTTCTTC. Translating it yields CATIAGGPINEQFF.

The chain has TRBV6-5 and TRBJ1-1; D not resolved. This CDR3 is built from 12 residues. V lost 0 bases to trimming and J lost 8 bases, with 7 bases between them. CDR1 is MNHEY and CDR2 is SVGAGI in the germline V gene. CDR3 region: CASSYSAEEAFF. The CDR3 region has the DNA TGTGCCAGCAGTTACTCGGCCGAAGAAGCTTTCTTT.

V and J are TRBV18 and TRBJ2-2; 12 nucleotides agree with TRBD2. The germline gives CDR1 KGHSH, CDR2 LQKENI. The trim removed 1 base at V and 7 bases at J, leaving 4 bases unmatched. The CDR3 loop spans 16 amino acids. DNA for the CDR3: TGTGCCAGCTCACCACGGACTAGCGGGACAGTCGGGGAGCTGTTTTTT. As protein: CASSPRTSGTVGELFF.

This clonotype was recorded many times. The chain uses TRBV24-1 and TRBJ2-1; TRBD2 aligns across 8 bases. The CDR3 loop spans 15 amino acids. V trimming: 1 base; J trimming: 6 bases; junction bases outside the gene matches: 4. Germline V CDR1 and CDR2: KGHDR, SFDVKD. DNA for the CDR3: TGTGCCACCAGTGATTTTCGCCTAGCGGGCAATGAGCAGTTCTTC. This translates into CATSDFRLAGNEQFF.